A single sample gave rise to the 3 T cell receptor beta chains below, sequenced in a study of response to subunit inactivated influenza vaccine (dated 2018 in TCRdb). To prepare the library, RT-PCR was applied. Sequencing took place on an Illumina HiSeq 2500. The public reads were run again by TCRdb, first through fastp at Q25 and then through MiXCR, and only productive beta chains were kept. CDR3 protein sequences are deduplicated, and each keeps its most common genes and DNA. The sample includes over 400,000 distinct CDR3 sequences, with roughly 13% observed a single time. The top ten clones comprise 13% of the sample. In the paper's terms, the time point label means: approximately 47 days after influenza vaccine administration. Source: PBMCs from blood, taken 45 days after vaccination. The receptors stem from a man aged 50 or older who received an inactivated influenza vaccine. Donor details come from another sample of the same person, matched by shared clones.

This clonotype showed up just a few times. The CDR3 region is CASSSAGQVLPRAFF. CDR3 sequence (DNA): TGTGCCAGCAGCTCCGCTGGACAGGTTCTCCCGAGAGCTTTCTTT. The chain has TRBV7-2 and TRBJ1-1; 7 bases agree with TRBD1. The CDR3 sequence is 15 residues long. The germline CDR1 and CDR2 sequences are SGHTA and FQGNSA. J gave up 10 bases and V 4 bases, and 15 bases lay outside the gene matches.

This clonotype showed up many times. The CDR3 DNA reads as TGCGCCAGCAGCCCGGACAGGGTGGGAGGGGCAGATACGCAGTATTTT. It yields the protein CASSPDRVGGADTQYF. The chain carries TRBV5-1 and TRBJ2-3, with D maybe TRBD1 (8 bases). The length of the CDR3 is 16 residues. CDR1 SGHRS and CDR2 YFSETQ come from the germline V gene. Trimming pared 4 bases from V and 4 bases from J, leaving 19 bases between.

V is TRBV7-2 and J is TRBJ2-7; 11 bases line up with TRBD1. The junction had 11 bases not matched to a gene; V was cut back by 6 bases and J by 1 base. From germline, CDR1 is SGHTA and CDR2 FQGNSA. The CDR3 extends over 17 amino acids. The chain's CDR3 is CASSHPPGTGGSYEQYF. The CDR3 coding sequence is TGTGCCAGCAGTCACCCCCCCGGGACAGGGGGGTCCTACGAGCAGTACTTC.